This TCR beta chain was captured by sequencing in a study of shared clonotypes between healthy human individuals. Trimming stripped 0 bases from V and 0 bases from J, with 10 bases between. The CDR3 is 15 amino acids. In germline, CDR1 is SGHNT, CDR2 YYREEE (reference sequence). The protocol was immunoSEQ multiplex PCR, while the TCRdb copy is restricted to in-frame clones and leaves out a portion. The table includes about 600,000 clones, less than 98% detected once. The sequenced material came from naive CD4+ T cells sorted from blood. As to subset: CD45RA+ positively selected. The receptor comes from a woman aged 30 to 39 in good health. The V call is TRBV5-4, the J call TRBJ2-7; either TRBD1 or TRBD2 may fit D (5 bases each). CDR3 protein: CASSLGGMSSYEQYF. The DNA of the CDR3 is TGTGCCAGCAGCTTGGGGGGGATGAGCTCCTACGAGCAGTACTTC.